This T cell receptor beta chain was recorded in a study of shared clonotypes between healthy human individuals. Libraries were prepared by immunoSEQ multiplex PCR; TCRdb keeps only in-frame clonotypes and omits some of them. This table holds approximately 2,300,000 clones, around 93% found once. The CDR3 has 18 amino acids. Looked up from germline, CDR1 is MGHRA and CDR2 is YSYEKL. Losses at the gene ends were 4 bases for V and 4 bases for J; bases not matched to a gene: 13. General study points: Tissue TCR repertoires likely differ from these blood-only repertoires.

Of note for this clone: Its antigen is as yet unknown.

Healthy HIV-negative adults without recent acute infections or vaccinations served as donors. The TCR comes from a man aged 18 to 30 in good health. Some clones in this sample may be carry-over from other donors' samples. The chain carries TRBV4-1 and TRBJ2-2; 9 positions match TRBD1. Material: naive CD4+ T cells from PBMCs. The subset is: CD45RA+ positively selected. CDR3 nucleotides: TGCGCCAGCAGCCGCGGAATAGCTGGGACAGGGATCACCGGGGAGCTGTTTTTT. Encoded protein: CASSRGIAGTGITGELFF.